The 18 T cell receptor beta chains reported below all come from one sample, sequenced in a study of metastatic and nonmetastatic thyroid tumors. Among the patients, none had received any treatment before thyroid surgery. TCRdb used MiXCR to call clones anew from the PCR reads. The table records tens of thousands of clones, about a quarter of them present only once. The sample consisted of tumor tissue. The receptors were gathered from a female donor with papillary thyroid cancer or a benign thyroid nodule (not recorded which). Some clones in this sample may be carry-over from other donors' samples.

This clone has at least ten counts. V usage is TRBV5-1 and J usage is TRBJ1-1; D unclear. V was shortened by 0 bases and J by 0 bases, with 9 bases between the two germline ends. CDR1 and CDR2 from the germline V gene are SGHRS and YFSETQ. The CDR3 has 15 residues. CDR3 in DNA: TGCGCCAGCAGCTTGGAAGGCAGAATGAACACTGAAGCTTTCTTT. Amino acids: CASSLEGRMNTEAFF.

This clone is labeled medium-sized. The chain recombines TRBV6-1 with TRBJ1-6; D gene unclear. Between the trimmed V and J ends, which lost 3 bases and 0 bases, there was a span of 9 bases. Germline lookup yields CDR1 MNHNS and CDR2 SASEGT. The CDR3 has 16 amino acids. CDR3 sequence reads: CASSDIASSYNSPLHF. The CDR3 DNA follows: TGTGCCAGCAGTGATATTGCGAGCTCCTATAATTCACCCCTCCACTTT.

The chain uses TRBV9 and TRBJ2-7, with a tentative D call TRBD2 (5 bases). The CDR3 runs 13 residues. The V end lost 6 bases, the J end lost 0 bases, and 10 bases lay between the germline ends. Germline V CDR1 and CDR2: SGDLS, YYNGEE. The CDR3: CASIGVSSYEQYF. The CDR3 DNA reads TGTGCCAGCATCGGGGTCAGCTCCTACGAGCAGTACTTC.

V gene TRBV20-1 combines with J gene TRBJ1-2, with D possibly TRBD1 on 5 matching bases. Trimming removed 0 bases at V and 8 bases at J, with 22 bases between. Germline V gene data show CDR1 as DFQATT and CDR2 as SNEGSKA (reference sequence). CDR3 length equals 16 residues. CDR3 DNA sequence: TGCAGTGCTAGAGATCGGGGTCTCGGGGGATTCCCGGGCTACACCTTC. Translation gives CSARDRGLGGFPGYTF.

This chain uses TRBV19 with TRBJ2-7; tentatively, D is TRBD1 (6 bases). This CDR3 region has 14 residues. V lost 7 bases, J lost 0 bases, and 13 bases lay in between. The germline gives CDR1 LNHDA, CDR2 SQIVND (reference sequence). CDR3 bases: TGTGCCAGTATCCTGACAGGCGTCTCCTACGAGCAGTACTTC. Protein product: CASILTGVSYEQYF.

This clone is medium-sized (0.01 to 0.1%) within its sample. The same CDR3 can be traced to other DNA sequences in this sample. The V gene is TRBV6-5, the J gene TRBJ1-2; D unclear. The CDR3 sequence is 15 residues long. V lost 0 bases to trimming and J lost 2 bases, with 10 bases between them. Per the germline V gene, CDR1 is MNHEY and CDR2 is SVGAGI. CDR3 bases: TGTGCCAGCAGTTACTCCCGAGACGGGAACTATGGCTACACCTTC. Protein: CASSYSRDGNYGYTF.

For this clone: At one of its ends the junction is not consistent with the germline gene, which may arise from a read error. CDR3 protein: CASGLQGATYNEQFF. As DNA, the CDR3 is TGTGCCAGCGGTTTACAGGGGGCAACCTACAATGAGCAGTTCTTC. V and J are TRBV28 and TRBJ2-1; 9 nucleotides line up with TRBD1. The CDR3 runs 15 residues. In germline, CDR1 is MDHEN, CDR2 SYDVKM.

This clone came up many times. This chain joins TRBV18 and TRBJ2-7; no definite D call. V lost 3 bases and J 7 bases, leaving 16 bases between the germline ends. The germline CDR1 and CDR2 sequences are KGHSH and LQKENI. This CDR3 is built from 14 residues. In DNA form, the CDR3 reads TGTGCCAGCTCACCTGTGACCAAGCTGGGGGAGCAGTACTTC. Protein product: CASSPVTKLGEQYF.

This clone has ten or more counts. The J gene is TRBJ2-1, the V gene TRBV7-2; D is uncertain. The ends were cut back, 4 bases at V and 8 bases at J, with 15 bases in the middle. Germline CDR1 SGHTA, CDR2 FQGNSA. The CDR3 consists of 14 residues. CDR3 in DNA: TGTGCCAGCAGCTCCCAATGGGCGAAGGATGAGCAGTTCTTC. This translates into CASSSQWAKDEQFF.

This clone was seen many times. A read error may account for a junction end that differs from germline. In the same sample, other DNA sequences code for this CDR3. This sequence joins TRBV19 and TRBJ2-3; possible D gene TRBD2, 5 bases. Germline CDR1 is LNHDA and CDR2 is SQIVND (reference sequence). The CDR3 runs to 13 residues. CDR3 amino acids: CASSIANPDTQYF. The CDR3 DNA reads TGTGCCAGTAGCATAGCGAACCCAGATACGCAGTATTTT.

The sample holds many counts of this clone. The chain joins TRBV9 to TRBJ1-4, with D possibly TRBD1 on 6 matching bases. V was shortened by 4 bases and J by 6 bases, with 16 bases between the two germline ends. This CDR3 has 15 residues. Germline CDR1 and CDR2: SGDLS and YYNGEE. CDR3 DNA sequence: TGTGCCAGCAGCTATAAGGACAGCCTTTATGAAAAACTGTTTTTT. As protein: CASSYKDSLYEKLFF. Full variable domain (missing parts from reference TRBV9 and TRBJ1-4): DSGVTQTPKHLITATGQRVTLRCSPRSGDLSVYWYQQSLDQGLQFLIQYYNGEERAKGNILERFSAQQFPDLHSELNLSSLELGDSALYFCASSYKDSLYEKLFFGSGTQLSVL.

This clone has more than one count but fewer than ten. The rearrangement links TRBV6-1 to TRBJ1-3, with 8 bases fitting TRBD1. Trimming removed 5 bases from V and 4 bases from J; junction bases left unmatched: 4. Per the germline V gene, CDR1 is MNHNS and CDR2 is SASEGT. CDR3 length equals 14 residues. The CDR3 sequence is CASSSRGLGNTIYF. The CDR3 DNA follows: TGTGCCAGCAGTAGCAGGGGGCTCGGAAACACCATATATTTT.

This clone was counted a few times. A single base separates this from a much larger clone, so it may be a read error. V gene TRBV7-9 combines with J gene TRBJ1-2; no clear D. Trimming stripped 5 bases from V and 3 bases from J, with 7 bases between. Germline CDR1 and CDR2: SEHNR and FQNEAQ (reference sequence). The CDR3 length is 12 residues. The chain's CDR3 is CASSHYDYGYTF. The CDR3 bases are TGTGCCAGCAGCCATTACGACTATGGCTACACCTTC. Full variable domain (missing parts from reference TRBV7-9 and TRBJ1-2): DTGVSQNPRHKITKRGQNVTFRCDPISEHNRLYWYRQTLGQGPEFLTYFQNEAQLEKSRLLSDRFSAERPKGSFSTLEIQRTEQGDSAMYLCASSHYDYGYTFGSGTRLTVV.

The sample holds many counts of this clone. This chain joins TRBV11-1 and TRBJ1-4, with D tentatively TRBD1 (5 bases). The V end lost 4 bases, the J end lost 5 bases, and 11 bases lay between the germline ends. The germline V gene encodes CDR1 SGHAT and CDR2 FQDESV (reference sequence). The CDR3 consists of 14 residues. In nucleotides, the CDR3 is TGTGCCAGCAGCTCAGGGCTGGGCAATGAAAAACTGTTTTTT. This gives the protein CASSSGLGNEKLFF.

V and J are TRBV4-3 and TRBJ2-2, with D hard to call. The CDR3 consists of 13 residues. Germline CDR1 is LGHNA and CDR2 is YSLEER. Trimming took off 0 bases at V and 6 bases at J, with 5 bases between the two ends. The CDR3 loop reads CASSQDAAGELFF. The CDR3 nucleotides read TGCGCCAGCAGCCAAGACGCAGCCGGGGAGCTGTTTTTT.

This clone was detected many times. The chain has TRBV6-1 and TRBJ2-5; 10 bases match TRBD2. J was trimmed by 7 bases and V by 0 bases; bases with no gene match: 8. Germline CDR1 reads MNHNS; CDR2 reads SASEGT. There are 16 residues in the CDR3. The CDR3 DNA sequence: TGTGCCAGCAGTGAAGCCCCCAGCGGGGGGGGCCGGACCCAGTACTTC. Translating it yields CASSEAPSGGGRTQYF.

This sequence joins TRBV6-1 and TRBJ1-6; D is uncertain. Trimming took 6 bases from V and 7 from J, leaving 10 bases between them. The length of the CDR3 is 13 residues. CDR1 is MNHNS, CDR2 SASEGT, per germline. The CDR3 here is CASRRHENSPLHF. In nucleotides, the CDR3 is TGTGCCAGCAGGCGCCATGAGAATTCACCCCTCCACTTT.

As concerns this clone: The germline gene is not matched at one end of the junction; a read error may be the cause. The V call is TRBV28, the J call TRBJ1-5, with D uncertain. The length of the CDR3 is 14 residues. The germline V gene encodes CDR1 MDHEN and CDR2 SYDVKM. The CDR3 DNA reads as TGTGCCAGCAGTCAAACAGAAGCCTATCATCCCCATCATTTT. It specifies CASSQTEAYHPHHF.